These 17 T cell receptor beta chains were all obtained from the same sample, sequenced in a study of T-cell reconstitution after alpha-beta-depleted transplantation in children. A TCRbeta library incorporating unique molecular identifiers was prepared. One entry per CDR3 protein results from TCRdb running MiXCR on the PCR reads. The data hold nearly 550,000 distinct CDR3 sequences, with around 17% observed a single time. Sample: PBMCs from the stem cell graft donor, taken from the stem cell graft. The receptors originated from a human donor who donated a stem cell graft to a child with acute lymphoblastic leukemia.

This clonotype was seen at least ten times. The CDR3 region is CSVEGDRGDEQYF. CDR3 nucleotide sequence: TGCAGCGTTGAAGGGGACAGGGGGGACGAGCAGTACTTC. The V call is TRBV29-1, the J call TRBJ2-7; 11 bases line up with TRBD1. The CDR3 contains 13 residues. The germline CDR1 and CDR2 sequences are SQVTM and ANQGSEA. V gave up 1 base and J gave up 5 bases; unmatched junction bases: 1.

This clonotype has more than one count but fewer than ten. V is TRBV20-1 and J is TRBJ1-5; the D gene is possibly TRBD1 (5 bases). Germline loops: CDR1 DFQATT, CDR2 SNEGSKA (reference sequence). There are 14 residues in the CDR3. This chain's CDR3 is CSAAPGLGLQPQHF. CDR3 coding DNA: TGCAGCGCAGCTCCGGGACTCGGGCTCCAGCCCCAGCATTTT.

In this sample, this clonotype turned up a few times. The chain carries TRBV3-1 and TRBJ2-1; TRBD2 matches 8 bases. The V gene end was trimmed by 1 base and the J gene end by 1 base; junction bases not matched to a gene: 3. CDR1 and CDR2 (germline): LGHDT, YNNKEL (reference sequence). This CDR3 contains 16 residues. CDR3 coding DNA: TGTGCCAGCAGCCAAGTTGGGACTAGGTCCTACAATGAGCAGTTCTTC. Translating it yields CASSQVGTRSYNEQFF.

At least ten counts were recorded for this clonotype. The genes are TRBV12-3 or TRBV12-4 and TRBJ2-7; 9 nucleotides agree with TRBD1. The CDR3 is 15 residues long. With V trimmed by 2 bases and J by 2 bases, 4 bases remained unmatched. The CDR3 nucleotides read TGTGCCAGCAGTTTACCCGGGACAGGGACCTACGAGCAGTACTTC. Translation: CASSLPGTGTYEQYF.

This clonotype was counted a few times. The V and J genes are TRBV11-3 and TRBJ2-7; D remains unclear. CDR3 length: 13 residues. Trimming took off 3 bases at V and 0 bases at J, with 6 bases between the two ends. CDR1 SGHNT and CDR2 YENEEA come from the germline V gene. DNA for the CDR3: TGTGCCAGCAGCTTTGAGAACTCCTACGAGCAGTACTTC. It translates to CASSFENSYEQYF.

A few counts support this clonotype. The chain is built from TRBV5-1 and TRBJ1-2; 7 nucleotides align to TRBD1. The ends lost 5 bases at V and 8 bases at J; junction bases unmatched: 9. The CDR3 is 13 residues long. Germline V gene data show CDR1 as SGHRS and CDR2 as YFSETQ. The CDR3 bases are TGCGCCAGCAGATACGAGGGGGCGCGGGGCTACACCTTC. It is translated as CASRYEGARGYTF.

V gene TRBV20-1 combines with J gene TRBJ2-4; D possibly corresponds to TRBD1 (6 bases). CDR3 length: 13 amino acids. Germline values: CDR1 DFQATT, CDR2 SNEGSKA (reference sequence). V lost 5 bases, J lost 5 bases, and 13 bases lay in between. For the CDR3, the DNA is TGCAGTGCTTACAGGGACGCGGAAAACATTCAGTACTTC. It specifies CSAYRDAENIQYF.

This clonotype showed up just a few times. V and J are TRBV7-8 and TRBJ2-1, with D possibly matching TRBD2 (5 bases). This CDR3 is built from 15 residues. The V gene's germline CDR1 is SGHVS and CDR2 FQNEAQ. Trimming stripped 5 bases from V and 2 bases from J, with 13 bases between. CDR3 sequence (DNA): TGTGCCAGCAGCCCCCAACGGGAAACCTACAATGAGCAGTTCTTC. This gives the protein CASSPQRETYNEQFF. The entire variable domain, with the rest obtained from reference TRBV7-8 and TRBJ2-1, is as follows: GAGVSQSPRYKVAKRGQDVALRCDPISGHVSLFWYQQALGQGPEFLTYFQNEAQLDKSGLPSDRFFAERPEGSVSTLKIQRTQQEDSAVYLCASSPQRETYNEQFFGPGTRLTVL.

The chain employs TRBV5-1 and TRBJ2-7, with 7 nucleotides matching TRBD1. CDR1 is SGHRS and CDR2 is YFSETQ in the germline V gene. J was trimmed by 8 bases and V by 8 bases; bases with no gene match: 22. CDR3 length: 16 amino acids. In DNA, the CDR3 is TGCGCCAGTTACCCAGGACAGGCAAGGGCCTCAGATAAGCAGTACTTC. It codes for CASYPGQARASDKQYF.

The chain carries TRBV5-1 and TRBJ2-2; D call uncertain. Trimming removed 1 base at V and 3 bases at J, with 10 bases between. The germline V gene encodes CDR1 SGHRS and CDR2 YFSETQ. This CDR3 spans 15 amino acids. CDR3 protein: CASSLSSQYTGELFF. CDR3 DNA: TGCGCCAGCAGCTTGAGCTCCCAGTACACCGGGGAGCTGTTTTTT. The whole variable domain, remainder taken from reference TRBV5-1 and TRBJ2-2, is KAGVTQTPRYLIKTRGQQVTLSCSPISGHRSVSWYQQTPGQGLQFLFEYFSETQRNKGNFPGRFSGRQFSNSRSEMNVSTLELGDSALYLCASSLSSQYTGELFFGEGSRLTVL.

The chain employs TRBV7-9 and TRBJ2-1; D is possibly TRBD2 (5 bases). Germline V gene lookup returns CDR1 SEHNR and CDR2 FQNEAQ (reference sequence). This CDR3 comprises 15 residues. V gave up 6 bases and J gave up 12 bases, with 24 bases separating them. CDR3 bases: TGTGCCAGCAGTCGGCGAAGCGGACCCCTGGAAGGGCAGTTCTTC. Translated, it gives CASSRRSGPLEGQFF.

The J gene is TRBJ2-1, the V gene TRBV5-5, with D maybe TRBD1 (5 bases). V lost 0 bases, J lost 6 bases, and 22 bases lay in between. The CDR3 extends over 18 amino acids. CDR1 is SGHKS, CDR2 YYEKEE, per germline (reference sequence). The CDR3 reads CASSLARVEAPFTNEQFF. In nucleotides, the CDR3 is TGTGCCAGCAGCTTGGCCAGGGTGGAAGCCCCTTTTACCAATGAGCAGTTCTTC.

On this clonotype: Relative to the germline gene, one junction end is altered; a read error may explain this. The V call is TRBV7-3, the J call TRBJ2-1, with D tentatively TRBD1 or TRBD2 (6 bases each). Looked up from germline, CDR1 is SGHTA and CDR2 is FQGTGA. This CDR3 is 13 amino acids long. The CDR3 sequence: CASSIRRDNEQLF. CDR3 nucleotide sequence: TGTGCCAGCAGCATCAGGAGGGACAATGAGCAGTTATTC.

The sample holds a few counts of this clonotype. The chain's CDR3 is CASSLVTVSYEQYF. In DNA form, the CDR3 reads TGCGCCAGCAGCTTGGTTACAGTCTCCTACGAGCAGTACTTC. The rearrangement joins TRBV5-1 to TRBJ2-7; D remains ambiguous. This CDR3 comprises 14 residues. CDR1 and CDR2 (germline): SGHRS, YFSETQ. Between the trimmed V and J ends, which lost 0 bases and 0 bases, there was a span of 7 bases.

This clonotype has a handful of counts. V usage is TRBV5-1 and J usage is TRBJ2-1; 15 positions agree with TRBD2. Germline CDR1 is SGHRS and CDR2 is YFSETQ. There are 14 residues in the CDR3. The junction had 2 bases not matched to a gene; V was cut back by 4 bases and J by 9 bases. CDR3 residues: CASSRGLAGGEQFF. CDR3 DNA sequence: TGCGCCAGCAGCCGGGGACTAGCGGGAGGTGAGCAGTTCTTC.

This chain connects TRBV5-1 to TRBJ2-3; D is tentatively TRBD1 or TRBD2 (7 bases each). The V gene lost 7 bases and the J gene lost 4 bases, with 25 bases spanning the gap. Germline V gene data show CDR1 as SGHRS and CDR2 as YFSETQ. This CDR3 spans 17 amino acids. The CDR3 reads CASRLGGGEGMADTQYF. As DNA, the CDR3 is TGCGCCAGCCGGCTGGGAGGGGGCGAAGGAATGGCAGATACGCAGTATTTT.

The sample holds a few counts of this clonotype. This chain uses TRBV7-6 with TRBJ1-4, with 8 bases lining up with TRBD1. The J segment lost 4 bases and the V segment lost 2 bases, leaving 9 bases of the junction unmatched. Germline-derived CDR1 and CDR2 are SGHVS and FNYEAQ. The CDR3 totals 17 residues. CDR3 in DNA: TGTGCCAGCAGCTTAAGTCCGGGGACAGGAAATAATGAAAAACTGTTTTTT. It is translated as CASSLSPGTGNNEKLFF. The full variable domain, rest sourced from reference TRBV7-6 and TRBJ1-4, is GAGVSQSPRYKVTKRGQDVALRCDPISGHVSLYWYRQALGQGPEFLTYFNYEAQQDKSGLPNDRFSAERPEGSISTLTIQRTEQRDSAMYRCASSLSPGTGNNEKLFFGSGTQLSVL.